The entry below gives a single TCR beta chain sequence along with its context. TCRdb's table, derived via immunoSEQ multiplex PCR, lists solely in-frame clones and lacks some. The data contain fewer than 40,000 clones, over 65% of them seen just once; the ten biggest clones take up about 2.1%. The data stem from a study of blood T cell repertoires in COVID-19. There are 12 residues in the CDR3. V was clipped by 8 bases and J by 4 bases; unmatched bases: 5. Germline V lookup: CDR1 MNHEY, CDR2 SVGAGI. Specimen: peripheral blood. The receptor was isolated from a man between 60 and 70 years old with active COVID-19. The chain carries TRBV6-5 and TRBJ2-7, with TRBD1 identical over 7 bases. The DNA of the CDR3 is TGTGCCAGCCAAACAGGGGCGTACGAGCAGTACTTC. It codes for CASQTGAYEQYF.